Listed here are 22 T cell receptor beta chains from one sample, sequenced in a study of OX40 agonist ivuxolimab in advanced cancers. Measured with immunoSEQ multiplex PCR; TCRdb has only the in-frame clones, and not every one. The sample has fewer than 85,000 clones, about 90% seen once; the top ten hold approximately 0.5%. Sequences were derived from CD4+ or CD8+ T cells sorted from blood, sampled in a trial of the OX40 agonist ivuxolimab. The receptor set was obtained from an adult with an advanced solid tumor such as melanoma, head and neck, liver or kidney cancer.

The CDR3 reads CASRRLDRENQPQHF. The CDR3 bases are TGTGCCAGTAGAAGACTGGACAGGGAAAATCAGCCCCAGCATTTT. The chain has TRBV19 and TRBJ1-5, with TRBD1 identical over 8 bases. CDR3 size: 15 residues. With 6 bases clipped from V and 4 bases from J, the junction kept 8 bases outside the gene matches. The germline CDR1 and CDR2 sequences are LNHDA and SQIVND (reference sequence). Variable domain in full (rest from reference TRBV19 and TRBJ1-5): DGGITQSPKYLFRKEGQNVTLSCEQNLNHDAMYWYRQDPGQGLRLIYYSQIVNDFQKGDIAEGYSVSREKKESFPLTVTSAQKNPTAFYLCASRRLDRENQPQHFGDGTRLSIL.

The chain combines TRBV7-9 with TRBJ2-3; D unresolved. The V gene's germline CDR1 is SEHNR and CDR2 FQNEAQ (reference sequence). V lost 4 bases to trimming and J lost 9 bases, with 11 bases between them. The CDR3 is 12 residues long. The DNA of the CDR3 is TGTGCCAGCAGCTCGACGGATGGAACGCAGTATTTT. As protein: CASSSTDGTQYF.

This clone was observed a single time. This sequence joins TRBV5-1 and TRBJ2-5; no clear D. CDR3 size: 11 residues. With 3 bases removed from V and 5 bases from J, the gap between germline ends came to 5 bases. Germline lookup yields CDR1 SGHRS and CDR2 YFSETQ. Here the CDR3 DNA reads TGCGCCAGCAGCTCCGTGGAGACCCAGTACTTC. Translating gives CASSSVETQYF.

The chain couples TRBV9 to TRBJ2-3; D remains unclear. V was shortened by 4 bases and J by 6 bases, with 12 bases between the two germline ends. CDR1 and CDR2 (germline): SGDLS, YYNGEE. The CDR3 contains 13 residues. The CDR3 reads CASSPGPLDTQYF. CDR3 nucleotide sequence: TGTGCCAGCAGCCCGGGCCCCCTGGATACGCAGTATTTT.

The J gene is TRBJ1-2, the V gene TRBV30; D unresolved. V shed 4 bases and J shed 2 bases, with 8 bases lying between them. The CDR3 spans 12 residues. Germline V gene lookup returns CDR1 GTSNPN and CDR2 SVGIG (reference sequence). The CDR3 coding sequence is TGTGCCTGGAATGGAGGGAACTATGGCTACACCTTC. Amino acid sequence: CAWNGGNYGYTF.

This sequence joins TRBV6-6 and TRBJ2-3, with D possibly TRBD2 on 5 matching bases. V lost 0 bases and J 4 bases, leaving 8 bases between the germline ends. Germline V gene lookup returns CDR1 MNHNY and CDR2 SVGAGI (reference sequence). This CDR3 has 14 residues. CDR3 loop: CASSYSVGADTQYF. In DNA form, the CDR3 reads TGTGCCAGCAGTTACTCGGTCGGGGCAGATACGCAGTATTTT.

CDR3 bases: TGTGCCAGCAGCTTCGATCTCGGGGGGCAAGGGGATACGCAGTATTTT. This codes for CASSFDLGGQGDTQYF. The chain joins TRBV7-9 to TRBJ2-3; D is possibly TRBD2 (7 bases). Germline CDR1 SEHNR, CDR2 FQNEAQ (reference sequence). Trimming removed 3 bases at V and 6 bases at J, with 19 bases between. The CDR3 has 16 residues.

In this sample, this clone turned up once. The chain combines TRBV11-2 with TRBJ2-7, with 9 nucleotides matching TRBD1. The junction had 8 bases not matched to a gene; V was cut back by 5 bases and J by 6 bases. This CDR3 comprises 14 residues. The germline CDR1 and CDR2 sequences are SGHAT and FQNNGV. CDR3 sequence reads: CASSRDREIGEQYF. CDR3 DNA sequence: TGTGCCAGCAGCCGGGACAGGGAAATAGGCGAGCAGTACTTC.

The rearrangement links TRBV4-3 to TRBJ1-2; unclear D gene. The CDR3 spans 16 residues. The germline gives CDR1 LGHNA, CDR2 YSLEER. Trimming shortened V by 0 bases and J by 8 bases, and 19 bases separated the two germline ends. Here the CDR3 reads CASSQDGQNGGWGYTF. The CDR3 nucleotides read TGCGCCAGCAGCCAAGATGGGCAGAATGGCGGATGGGGCTACACCTTC.

The chain combines TRBV27 with TRBJ2-1; TRBD1 is a possible D gene (6 bases). Germline V gives CDR1 MNHEY, CDR2 SMNVEV (reference sequence). The V end was cut by 4 bases, the J end by 5 bases, with 15 bases between. CDR3 length equals 15 residues. CDR3 DNA: TGTGCCAGCAGTTCACAGGGTATTAAGCACAATGAGCAGTTCTTC. Translating gives CASSSQGIKHNEQFF.

The rearrangement uses TRBV2 and TRBJ2-7, with TRBD1 identical over 7 bases. V trimming: 5 bases; J trimming: 1 base; junction bases outside the gene matches: 5. The CDR3 sequence is 14 residues long. Germline V CDR1 and CDR2: SNHLY, FYNNEI. Here the CDR3 DNA reads TGTGCCAGCAGTTTGGACAGGATTTCCTACGAGCAGTACTTC. This codes for CASSLDRISYEQYF.

The rearrangement uses TRBV5-1 and TRBJ1-1; D remains unclear. CDR1 is SGHRS and CDR2 is YFSETQ in the germline V gene. Trimming left V 0 bases short and J 2 bases short, with 8 bases between. This CDR3 comprises 14 residues. The CDR3 reads CASSLAYKNTEAFF. CDR3 DNA: TGCGCCAGCAGCTTGGCCTACAAAAACACTGAAGCTTTCTTT.

This chain links TRBV5-1 with TRBJ1-4; D possibly corresponds to TRBD1 (5 bases). V was pared by 2 bases and J by 5 bases, with 16 bases between. The CDR3 spans 16 residues. CDR1 is SGHRS, CDR2 YFSETQ, per germline. The CDR3 is CASSLLPAGENEKLFF. The CDR3 coding sequence is TGCGCCAGCAGCTTACTCCCGGCGGGGGAAAATGAAAAACTGTTTTTT. Using reference TRBV5-1 and TRBJ1-4 for the parts outside the CDR3, the full variable domain is KAGVTQTPRYLIKTRGQQVTLSCSPISGHRSVSWYQQTPGQGLQFLFEYFSETQRNKGNFPGRFSGRQFSNSRSEMNVSTLELGDSALYLCASSLLPAGENEKLFFGSGTQLSVL.

The V gene is TRBV2, the J gene TRBJ1-5; D is undetermined. Germline values: CDR1 SNHLY, CDR2 FYNNEI. CDR3 length: 16 residues. With 6 bases removed from V and 0 bases from J, the gap between germline ends came to 15 bases. CDR3 region: CASSRVEASSNQPQHF. The CDR3, as DNA: TGTGCCAGCAGCCGGGTTGAGGCCTCTAGCAATCAGCCCCAGCATTTT.

For the CDR3, the DNA is TGCGCCAGCAGCCAAGATCTAGGGACAGGATATGGCTACACCTTC. Translation gives CASSQDLGTGYGYTF. The J gene is TRBJ1-2, the V gene TRBV4-1, with 8 bases identical to TRBD1. This CDR3 has 15 residues. J gave up 5 bases and V 0 bases, and 5 bases lay outside the gene matches. The V gene's germline CDR1 is MGHRA and CDR2 YSYEKL.

This rearrangement joins TRBV29-1 to TRBJ1-1; no clear D. V was trimmed by 4 bases and J by 4 bases, leaving 10 bases between them. Germline V gives CDR1 SQVTM, CDR2 ANQGSEA. This CDR3 contains 12 residues. The CDR3: CSVGISGTEAFF. The CDR3 DNA is TGCAGCGTTGGGATCTCTGGCACTGAAGCTTTCTTT.

This chain uses TRBV28 with TRBJ1-6, with a tentative D call TRBD1 (5 bases). Germline-derived CDR1 and CDR2 are MDHEN and SYDVKM. The CDR3 contains 14 residues. V lost 3 bases and J lost 7, with 10 bases in between. CDR3 residues: CASSFWGGNSPLHF. CDR3 DNA: TGTGCCAGCAGTTTTTGGGGGGGGAATTCACCCCTCCACTTT.

The chain links TRBV7-9 to TRBJ2-1, with D possibly matching TRBD2 (6 bases). Germline assignment: CDR1 SEHNR and CDR2 FQNEAQ (reference sequence). Trimming pared 4 bases from V and 6 bases from J, leaving 19 bases between. This CDR3 spans 16 amino acids. In nucleotides, the CDR3 is TGTGCCAGCAGCTCAACGCGCGGGACTCTATCCAATGAGCAGTTCTTC. As protein: CASSSTRGTLSNEQFF.

V and J are TRBV7-9 and TRBJ2-7; 12 nucleotides agree with TRBD1. The CDR3 runs to 16 residues. Losses at the gene ends were 1 base for V and 6 bases for J; bases not matched to a gene: 7. CDR1 and CDR2 from the germline V gene are SEHNR and FQNEAQ (reference sequence). The CDR3: CASSLDGGTGGVEQYF. The CDR3 region has the DNA TGTGCCAGCAGCTTAGATGGCGGGACAGGGGGCGTCGAGCAGTACTTC.

V is TRBV10-3 and J is TRBJ2-2; 9 bases map to TRBD1. Germline V gene lookup returns CDR1 ENHRY and CDR2 SYGVKD. CDR3 length: 13 amino acids. V dropped 11 bases and J dropped 3; count of bases not matched to a gene: 4. CDR3 bases: TGTGCCTCATGGACAGGGGACACCGGGGAGCTGTTTTTT. This sequence encodes CASWTGDTGELFF.

The rearrangement joins TRBV19 to TRBJ1-2; TRBD1 agrees at 8 bases. This CDR3 is built from 15 residues. The germline V gene encodes CDR1 LNHDA and CDR2 SQIVND (reference sequence). Trimming removed 5 bases from V and 4 bases from J; junction bases left unmatched: 9. CDR3 sequence: CASSPADREIYGYTF. The CDR3 nucleotides are TGTGCCAGTAGTCCCGCGGACAGGGAGATCTATGGCTACACCTTC.

This chain joins TRBV9 and TRBJ2-7; D call uncertain. This CDR3 comprises 15 residues. Trimming removed 0 bases at V and 3 bases at J, with 13 bases between. Germline lookup yields CDR1 SGDLS and CDR2 YYNGEE. Written as DNA, the CDR3 is TGTGCCAGCAGCGTAGGAGTAGGGATTCTCTACGAGCAGTACTTC. Encoded protein: CASSVGVGILYEQYF.